Following are 9 T cell receptor beta chains from one sample sequenced in a study of radiation and T cells in renal cell carcinoma. The assay was immunoSEQ multiplex PCR, and TCRdb's table has in-frame clones only and misses some. The sample yields about 130,000 clones, 88% seen once. This sample's time point: blood 2 weeks post-SBRT. Treatment denoted: 15 Gy SBRT to primary tumor, nephrectomy 4 weeks later. Sample: blood, taken from a patient whose treatment included radiotherapy and nephrectomy. Source of these receptors: a woman between 65 and 79 years old with renal cell carcinoma.

This clone has only one observation. This sequence joins TRBV9 and TRBJ2-1; 16 nucleotides line up with TRBD2. The germline gives CDR1 SGDLS, CDR2 YYNGEE. Germline trimming cut 0 bases from V and 8 bases from J; bases unmatched to any gene: 8. This CDR3 contains 18 residues. CDR3 loop: CASSVGPGLAGGPDEQFF. For the CDR3, the DNA is TGTGCCAGCAGCGTAGGGCCGGGACTAGCGGGGGGGCCCGATGAGCAGTTCTTC.

This chain uses TRBV28 with TRBJ1-2, with TRBD1 matching 7 bases. The CDR3 totals 14 residues. CDR1 MDHEN and CDR2 SYDVKM come from the germline V gene. V was clipped by 7 bases and J by 0 bases; unmatched bases: 5. The DNA of the CDR3 is TGTGCCAGCAAGGAGACAGGGTCTAACTATGGCTACACCTTC. It encodes CASKETGSNYGYTF.

The V gene is TRBV19, the J gene TRBJ2-1; D unclear. The germline V gene encodes CDR1 LNHDA and CDR2 SQIVND (reference sequence). The CDR3 is made up of 15 amino acids. Trimming took off 6 bases at V and 6 bases at J, with 18 bases between the two ends. The CDR3: CASSRTVGLSNEQFF. The CDR3 nucleotides are TGTGCCAGTAGCCGAACTGTCGGGCTATCCAATGAGCAGTTCTTC.

This clone was seen once. The rearrangement links TRBV7-3 to TRBJ2-5; possibly TRBD1 or TRBD2 for D (5 bases each). Germline V CDR1 and CDR2: SGHTA, FQGTGA. V gave up 5 bases and J gave up 1 base, with 11 bases separating them. The CDR3 sequence is 14 residues long. The CDR3 coding sequence is TGTGCCAGCAGCCCTGGGACGGCCCAAGAGACCCAGTACTTC. This gives the protein CASSPGTAQETQYF.

In this sample, this clone turned up once. The chain is built from TRBV5-4 and TRBJ2-1; 16 bases are shared with TRBD2. The CDR3 sequence is 16 residues long. V lost 4 bases to trimming and J lost 10 bases; unmatched junction nucleotides: 8. From germline, CDR1 is SGHNT and CDR2 YYREEE (reference sequence). DNA for the CDR3: TGTGCCAGCAGCAAGGGGACTAGCGGGGGGGCATGGGAGCAGTTCTTC. Translation gives CASSKGTSGGAWEQFF.

This rearrangement joins TRBV6-5 to TRBJ2-1, with 11 nucleotides matching TRBD2. V was pared by 0 bases and J by 7 bases, with 5 bases of the junction left unmatched. Germline assignment: CDR1 MNHEY and CDR2 SVGAGI. The CDR3 contains 16 residues. CDR3 sequence: CASSYSLAGGKNEQFF. The DNA for the CDR3 is TGTGCCAGCAGTTACTCCCTAGCGGGGGGAAAAAATGAGCAGTTCTTC.

V usage is TRBV28 and J usage is TRBJ1-1; 7 bases agree with TRBD1. This CDR3 region has 14 residues. Germline assignment: CDR1 MDHEN and CDR2 SYDVKM. V lost 8 bases, J lost 0 bases, and 6 bases stayed unmatched. CDR3 sequence (DNA): TGTGCCAGCTTCAGGGGGGGGGTGAACACTGAAGCTTTCTTT. As protein: CASFRGGVNTEAFF.

The chain links TRBV30 to TRBJ2-5; TRBD2 matches 9 bases. CDR1 and CDR2 from the germline V gene are GTSNPN and SVGIG (reference sequence). CDR3 size: 13 residues. Unmatched junction bases numbered 6, after V lost 0 bases and J lost 10 bases. CDR3 residues: CAWSVASGAVQYF. The CDR3, as DNA: TGTGCCTGGAGTGTAGCTAGCGGGGCGGTCCAGTACTTC.

The gene calls are TRBV19 and TRBJ1-5, with 10 nucleotides matching TRBD1. This CDR3 is built from 15 residues. Germline V gene sequence: CDR1 LNHDA, CDR2 SQIVND (reference sequence). J gave up 10 bases and V 3 bases, and 9 bases lay outside the gene matches. The CDR3 DNA is TGTGCCAGTAGTATTGAACGGGACAGGGGACTTCCCCAGCATTTT. This sequence encodes CASSIERDRGLPQHF.